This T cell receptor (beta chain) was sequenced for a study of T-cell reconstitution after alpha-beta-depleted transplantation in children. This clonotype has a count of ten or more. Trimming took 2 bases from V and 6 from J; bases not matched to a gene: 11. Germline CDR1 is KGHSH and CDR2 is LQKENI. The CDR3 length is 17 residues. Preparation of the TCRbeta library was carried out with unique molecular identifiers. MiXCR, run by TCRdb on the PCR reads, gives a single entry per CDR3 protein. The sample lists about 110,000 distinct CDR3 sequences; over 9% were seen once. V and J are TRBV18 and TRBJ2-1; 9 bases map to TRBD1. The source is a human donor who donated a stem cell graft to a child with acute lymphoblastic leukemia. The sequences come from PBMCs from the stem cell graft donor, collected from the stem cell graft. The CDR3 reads CASSPGQGTSNSNEQFF. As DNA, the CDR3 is TGTGCCAGCTCACCAGGACAGGGGACCTCAAATAGCAATGAGCAGTTCTTC. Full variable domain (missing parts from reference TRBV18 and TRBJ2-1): NAGVMQNPRHLVRRRGQEARLRCSPMKGHSHVYWYRQLPEEGLKFMVYLQKENIIDESGMPKERFSAEFPKEGPSILRIQQVVRGDSAAYFCASSPGQGTSNSNEQFFGPGTRLTVL.